This T cell receptor (beta chain) was profiled in a study of Ad26.COV2.S vaccination and SARS-CoV-2 variants. Trimming took 4 bases from V and 5 from J; bases not matched to a gene: 4. This CDR3 contains 15 residues. From germline, CDR1 is MNHNY and CDR2 SVGAGI (reference sequence). Measured with immunoSEQ multiplex PCR; TCRdb has only the in-frame clones, and not every one. The table has roughly 350,000 clones, around 87% seen once. Noted treatment: approximately 18 received Ad26.COV2.S at low or high dose, single or two shots; 5 received placebo; per-sample allocation not given. It was on day 63 after the first vaccine or placebo injection that samples were taken.

Material: peripheral blood, obtained in a trial of Ad26.COV2.S vaccine versus placebo. The receptor's source is a person aged 18-65 years who received the Ad26.COV2.S COVID-19 vaccine or a placebo. The chain uses TRBV6-6 and TRBJ2-1, with 11 bases that match TRBD2. CDR3 in amino acids: CASSWTSGLDNEQFF. The CDR3 DNA reads TGTGCCAGCAGTTGGACTAGCGGGTTAGACAATGAGCAGTTCTTC.